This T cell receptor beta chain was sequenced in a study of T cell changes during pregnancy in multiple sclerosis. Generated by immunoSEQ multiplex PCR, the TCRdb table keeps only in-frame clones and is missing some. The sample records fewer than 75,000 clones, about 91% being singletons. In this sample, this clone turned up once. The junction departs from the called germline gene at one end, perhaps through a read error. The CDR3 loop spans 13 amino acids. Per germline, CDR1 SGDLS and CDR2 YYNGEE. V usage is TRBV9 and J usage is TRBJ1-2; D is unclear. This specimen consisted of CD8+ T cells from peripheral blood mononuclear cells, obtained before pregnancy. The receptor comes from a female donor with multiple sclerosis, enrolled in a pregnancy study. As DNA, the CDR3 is TGTGCCAGCAGCGTAGTATCAGCCGACAAATATATCTTC. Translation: CASSVVSADKYIF.